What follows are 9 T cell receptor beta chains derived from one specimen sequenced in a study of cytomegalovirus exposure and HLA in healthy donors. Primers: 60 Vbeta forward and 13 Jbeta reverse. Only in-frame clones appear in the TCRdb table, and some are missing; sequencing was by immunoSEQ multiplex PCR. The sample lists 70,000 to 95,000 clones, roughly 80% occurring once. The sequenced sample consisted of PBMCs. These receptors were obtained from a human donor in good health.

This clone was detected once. CDR3 DNA: TGTGCCAGCAGCTTGATCGGGTCGAGAGTAGCGGATCACTATGGCTACACCTTC. Translating it yields CASSLIGSRVADHYGYTF. The J gene is TRBJ1-2, the V gene TRBV5-6; no clear D gene. The germline CDR1 and CDR2 sequences are SGHDT and YYEEEE. This CDR3 spans 18 amino acids. V lost 1 base to trimming and J lost 3 bases, with 22 bases between them. The full variable domain, completed using reference TRBV5-6 and TRBJ1-2, is DAGVTQSPTHLIKTRGQQVTLRCSPKSGHDTVSWYQQALGQGPQFIFQYYEEEERQRGNFPDRFSGHQFPNYSSELNVNALLLGDSALYLCASSLIGSRVADHYGYTFGSGTRLTVV.

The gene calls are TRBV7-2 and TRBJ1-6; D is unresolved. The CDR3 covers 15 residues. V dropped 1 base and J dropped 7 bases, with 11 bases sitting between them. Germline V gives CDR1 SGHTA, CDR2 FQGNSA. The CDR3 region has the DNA TGTGCCAGCAGCTTAGAGGGTCGGGAGAATTCACCCCTCCACTTT. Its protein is CASSLEGRENSPLHF.

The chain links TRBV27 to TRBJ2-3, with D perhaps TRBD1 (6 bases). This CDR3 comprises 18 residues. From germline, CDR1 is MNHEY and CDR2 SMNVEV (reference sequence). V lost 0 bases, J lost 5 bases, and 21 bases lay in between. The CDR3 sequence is CASSLSARGADILDTQYF. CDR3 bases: TGTGCCAGCAGTTTATCCGCCAGGGGAGCGGATATTCTAGATACGCAGTATTTT.

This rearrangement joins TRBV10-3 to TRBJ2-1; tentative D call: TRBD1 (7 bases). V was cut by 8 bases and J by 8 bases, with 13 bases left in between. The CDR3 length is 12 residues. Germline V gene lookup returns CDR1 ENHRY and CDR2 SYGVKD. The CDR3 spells CAIGQEGHEQFF. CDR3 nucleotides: TGTGCCATCGGACAGGAGGGTCATGAGCAGTTCTTC.

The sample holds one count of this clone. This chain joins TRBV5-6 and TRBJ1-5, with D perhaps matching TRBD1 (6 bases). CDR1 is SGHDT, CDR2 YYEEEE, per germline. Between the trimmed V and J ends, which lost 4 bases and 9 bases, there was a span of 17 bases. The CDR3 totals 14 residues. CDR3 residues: CASSLLGGRRPQHF. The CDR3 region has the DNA TGTGCCAGCAGCCTCCTCGGGGGGCGCCGGCCCCAGCATTTT.

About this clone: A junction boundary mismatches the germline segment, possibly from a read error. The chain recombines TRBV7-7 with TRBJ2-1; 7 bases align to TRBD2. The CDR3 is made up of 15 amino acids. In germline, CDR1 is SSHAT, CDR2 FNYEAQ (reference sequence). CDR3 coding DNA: TGTGCTAGCAGCTTAGGGCGGGGGAACTACAATGAGCAGTTCTTC. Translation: CASSLGRGNYNEQFF.

The CDR3 spells CASSLDGDYGYTF. CDR3 coding DNA: TGTGCCAGCAGCTTGGACGGGGATTATGGCTACACCTTC. The gene calls are TRBV5-6 and TRBJ1-2; D remains ambiguous. Per germline, CDR1 SGHDT and CDR2 YYEEEE. The ends were cut back, 0 bases at V and 5 bases at J, with 8 bases in the middle. The CDR3 extends over 13 amino acids. The complete variable domain, with remaining parts taken from reference TRBV5-6 and TRBJ1-2, reads DAGVTQSPTHLIKTRGQQVTLRCSPKSGHDTVSWYQQALGQGPQFIFQYYEEEERQRGNFPDRFSGHQFPNYSSELNVNALLLGDSALYLCASSLDGDYGYTFGSGTRLTVV.

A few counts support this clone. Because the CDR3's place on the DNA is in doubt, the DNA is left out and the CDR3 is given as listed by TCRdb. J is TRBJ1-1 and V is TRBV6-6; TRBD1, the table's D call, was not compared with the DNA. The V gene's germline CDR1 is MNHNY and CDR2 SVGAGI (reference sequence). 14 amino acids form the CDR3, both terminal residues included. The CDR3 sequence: CASSSSTGWTEAFF.

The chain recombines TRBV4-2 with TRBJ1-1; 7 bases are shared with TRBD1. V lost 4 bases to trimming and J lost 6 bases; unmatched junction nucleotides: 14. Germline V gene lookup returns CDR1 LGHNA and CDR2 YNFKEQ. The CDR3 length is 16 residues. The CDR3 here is CASSPTTGSGLAEAFF. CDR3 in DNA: TGTGCCAGCAGCCCGACGACAGGGTCTGGTTTGGCTGAAGCTTTCTTT.